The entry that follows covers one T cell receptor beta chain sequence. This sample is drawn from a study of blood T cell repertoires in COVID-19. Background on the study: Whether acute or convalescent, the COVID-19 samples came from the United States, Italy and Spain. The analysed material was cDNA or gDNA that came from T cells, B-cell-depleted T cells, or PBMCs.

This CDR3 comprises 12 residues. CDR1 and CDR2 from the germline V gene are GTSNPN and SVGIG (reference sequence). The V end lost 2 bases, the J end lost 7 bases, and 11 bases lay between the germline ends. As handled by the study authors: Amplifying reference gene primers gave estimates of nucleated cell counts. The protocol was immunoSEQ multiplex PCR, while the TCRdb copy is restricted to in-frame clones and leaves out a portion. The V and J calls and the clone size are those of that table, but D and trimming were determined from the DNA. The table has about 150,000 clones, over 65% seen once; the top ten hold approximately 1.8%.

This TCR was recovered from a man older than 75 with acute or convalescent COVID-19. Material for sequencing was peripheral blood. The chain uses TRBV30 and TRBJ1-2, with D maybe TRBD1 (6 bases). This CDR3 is CAWSRQQGGYTF. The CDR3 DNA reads TGTGCCTGGAGTAGGCAACAGGGTGGCTACACCTTC.